Listed below are T cell receptor beta chains from one sample, sequenced in a study of cytomegalovirus exposure and HLA in healthy donors. Profiling relied on immunoSEQ multiplex PCR, and the TCRdb table lists in-frame clones only, not all of them. This table holds about 54,000 clones. Sequenced input: PBMCs. The receptors shown here come from a woman aged 40 to 50 in good health and CMV-seronegative. Each CDR3 is given with its conserved first and last residue. Fields, in order: CDR3 length, V gene, J gene, CDR3 protein.

15,TRBV19,TRBJ2-1,CASSPVAGGGNEQFF
15,TRBV18,TRBJ1-2,CASSPGQGEDYGYTF
13,TRBV5-1,TRBJ1-6,CASSLERDSPLHF
14,TRBV6-8,TRBJ1-6,CASSYGRLTPPLHF
15,TRBV28,TRBJ1-2,CASSLITTGVNGYTF
16,TRBV30,TRBJ2-2,CAWTRGPALNTGELFF
13,TRBV6-6,TRBJ1-1,CAGRTGGPTEAFF
14,TRBV18,TRBJ1-2,CASSPPQGDEGYTF
17,TRBV9,TRBJ2-1,CASSVAPGLAGYNEQFF
14,TRBV18,TRBJ1-1,CASSLTGRDTEAFF
13,TRBV2,TRBJ1-6,CASREGGHSPLHF
13,TRBV18,TRBJ2-3,CASSPSSTDTQYF
13,TRBV7-9,TRBJ1-1,CASSTGMNTEAFF
15,TRBV19,TRBJ1-1,CASSSDRGLNTEDFF
14,TRBV7-2,TRBJ1-1,CASSSRGSDAEAFF
14,TRBV6-5,TRBJ1-1,CASSSQGKDTEAFF
15,TRBV5-1,TRBJ2-5,CASSFGTGIQETQYF
15,TRBV7-7,TRBJ2-5,CASSLDGTGFGTQYF
15,TRBV5-1,TRBJ2-7,CASSPGLAHTYEQYF
14,TRBV7-9,TRBJ2-7,CASSTWEERAGQYF
13,TRBV7-2,TRBJ1-2,CASRGQGIHGYTF
14,TRBV6-5,TRBJ2-4,CASSYGSGGVIQYF
15,TRBV18,TRBJ2-1,CASFPKTGRDNEQFF